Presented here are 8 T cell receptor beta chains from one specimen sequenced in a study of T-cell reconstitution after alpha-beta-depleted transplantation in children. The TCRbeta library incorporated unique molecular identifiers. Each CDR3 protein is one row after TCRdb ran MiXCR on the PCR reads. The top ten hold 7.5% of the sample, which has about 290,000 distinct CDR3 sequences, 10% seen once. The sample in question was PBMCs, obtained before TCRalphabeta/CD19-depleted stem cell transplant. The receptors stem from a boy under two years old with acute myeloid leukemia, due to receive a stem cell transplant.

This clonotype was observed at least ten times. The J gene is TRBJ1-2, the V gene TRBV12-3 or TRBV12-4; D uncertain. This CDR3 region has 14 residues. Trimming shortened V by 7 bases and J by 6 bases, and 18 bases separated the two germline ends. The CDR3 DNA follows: TGTGCCAGCATCCGGTCTCAACACCCAAATGGCTACACCTTC. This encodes CASIRSQHPNGYTF.

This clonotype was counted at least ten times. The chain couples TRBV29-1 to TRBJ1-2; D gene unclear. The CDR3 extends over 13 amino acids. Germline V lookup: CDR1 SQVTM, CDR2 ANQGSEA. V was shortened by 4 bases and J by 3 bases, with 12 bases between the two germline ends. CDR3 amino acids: CSVVGRGHYGYTF. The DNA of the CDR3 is TGCAGCGTTGTAGGGAGAGGGCACTATGGCTACACCTTC.

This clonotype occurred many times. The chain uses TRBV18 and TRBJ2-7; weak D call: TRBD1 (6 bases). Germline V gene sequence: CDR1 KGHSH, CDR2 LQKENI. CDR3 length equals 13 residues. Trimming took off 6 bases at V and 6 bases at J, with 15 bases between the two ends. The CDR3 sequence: CASSGRQASEQYF. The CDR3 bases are TGTGCCAGCTCCGGGCGACAGGCCTCCGAGCAGTACTTC.

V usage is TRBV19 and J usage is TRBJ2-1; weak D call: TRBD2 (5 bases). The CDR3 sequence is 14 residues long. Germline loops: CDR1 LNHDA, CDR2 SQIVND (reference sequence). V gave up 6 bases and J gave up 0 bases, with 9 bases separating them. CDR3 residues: CASSGISSYNEQFF. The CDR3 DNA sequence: TGTGCCAGTAGCGGGATCAGCTCCTACAATGAGCAGTTCTTC.

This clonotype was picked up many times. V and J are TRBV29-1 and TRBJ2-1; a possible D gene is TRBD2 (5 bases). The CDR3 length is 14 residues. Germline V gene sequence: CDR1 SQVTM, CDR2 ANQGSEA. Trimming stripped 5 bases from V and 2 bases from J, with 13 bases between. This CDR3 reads CSVQGGGPYNEQFF. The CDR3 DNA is TGCAGCGTTCAAGGAGGAGGACCCTACAATGAGCAGTTCTTC.

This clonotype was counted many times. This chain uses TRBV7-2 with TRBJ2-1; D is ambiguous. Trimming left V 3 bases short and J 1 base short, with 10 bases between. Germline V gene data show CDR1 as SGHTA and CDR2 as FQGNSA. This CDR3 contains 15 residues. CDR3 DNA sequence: TGTGCCAGCAGCTTCCTATCGACGTCCTACAATGAGCAGTTCTTC. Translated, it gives CASSFLSTSYNEQFF. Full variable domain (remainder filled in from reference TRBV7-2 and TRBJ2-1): GAGVSQSPSNKVTEKGKDVELRCDPISGHTALYWYRQSLGQGLEFLIYFQGNSAPDKSGLPSDRFSAERTGGSVSTLTIQRTQQEDSAVYLCASSFLSTSYNEQFFGPGTRLTVL.

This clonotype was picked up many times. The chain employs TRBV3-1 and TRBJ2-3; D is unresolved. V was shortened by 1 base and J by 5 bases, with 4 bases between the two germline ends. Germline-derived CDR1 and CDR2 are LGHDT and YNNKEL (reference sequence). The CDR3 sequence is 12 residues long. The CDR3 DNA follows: TGTGCCAGCAGCCAAGGAGGAGATACGCAGTATTTT. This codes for CASSQGGDTQYF.

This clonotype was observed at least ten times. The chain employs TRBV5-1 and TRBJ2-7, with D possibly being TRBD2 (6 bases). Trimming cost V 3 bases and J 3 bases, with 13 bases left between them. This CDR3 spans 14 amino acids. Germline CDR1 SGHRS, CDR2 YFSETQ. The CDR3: CASSSGLSVYEQYF. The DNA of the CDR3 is TGCGCCAGCAGCTCCGGACTAAGCGTCTACGAGCAGTACTTC.